This T cell receptor (beta chain) was recorded in a study of PD-1 blockade in classical Hodgkin lymphoma. Study conclusions and caveats: Reports described newly diagnosed patients as having lower baseline TCR diversity than healthy donors. At C4D1, TCR diversity had climbed significantly for CD4+ cells, though not for CD8+ cells. Nothing has yet pinned down what causes the repertoire differences, possibly disease activity or prior therapy. After ASCT, patients who started nivolumab under 1 year later were excluded.

The CDR3 runs to 13 residues. V lost 5 bases and J lost 1, with 7 bases in between. The V gene's germline CDR1 is SEHNR and CDR2 FQNEAQ (reference sequence). As concerns this clone: Its antigen is unidentified.

TCRdb's copy holds only in-frame clones and misses some; the assay was immunoSEQ multiplex PCR. The profile covers tens of thousands of clones, with roughly 78% appearing a single time and about 39% taken by the ten largest. The time point was: cycle 4 day 1 (C4D1), after around six weeks of nivolumab. Relapse after autologous stem cell transplantation occurred in every patient, and brentuximab vedotin exposure varied. Sequences were derived from peripheral blood mononuclear cells (PBMCs), sampled before the fourth cycle of nivolumab. The clonotype was recovered from a human donor with classical Hodgkin lymphoma. The rearrangement joins TRBV7-9 to TRBJ2-3; no firm D call. DNA for the CDR3: TGTGCCAGCAGCGTGGCGGGCACAGATACGCAGTATTTT. Amino acid sequence: CASSVAGTDTQYF.